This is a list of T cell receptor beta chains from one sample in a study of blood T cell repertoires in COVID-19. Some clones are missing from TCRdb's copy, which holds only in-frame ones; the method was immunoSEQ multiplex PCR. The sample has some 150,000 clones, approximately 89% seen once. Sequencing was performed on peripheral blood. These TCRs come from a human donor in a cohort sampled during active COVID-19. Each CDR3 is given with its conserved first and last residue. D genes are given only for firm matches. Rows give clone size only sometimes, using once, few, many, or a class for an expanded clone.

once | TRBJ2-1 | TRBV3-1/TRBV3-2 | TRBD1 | TGTGCCAGCAGCCCCAGACAGGGGCTCGGGAATGAGCAGTTCTTC | CASSPRQGLGNEQFF
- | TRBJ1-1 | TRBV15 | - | TGTGCCACCAGCCAGGGGTGGAAGGACACTGAAGCTTTCTTT | CATSQGWKDTEAFF
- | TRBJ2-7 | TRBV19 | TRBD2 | TGTGCCAGTAGCCCCCCCGGGGGGTTCTACGAGCAGTACTTC | CASSPPGGFYEQYF
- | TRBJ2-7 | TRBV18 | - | TGTGCCAGCTCACCATCTCAGGGTCTCTCCTTGAGCGAGCAGTACTTC | CASSPSQGLSLSEQYF
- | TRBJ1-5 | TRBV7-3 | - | TGTGCCAGCAGCTCCCTGGGGGGTGGGAATCAGCCCCAGCATTTT | CASSSLGGGNQPQHF
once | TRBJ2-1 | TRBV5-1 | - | TGCGCCAGCAGCTCGGGGCACCCCGGGGGCAATGAGCAGTTCTTC | CASSSGHPGGNEQFF
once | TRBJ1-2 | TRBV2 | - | TGTGCCAGCAGTGGACGGGTAGGATTAGAAGGCTACACCTTC | CASSGRVGLEGYTF
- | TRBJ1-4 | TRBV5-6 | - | TGTGCCAGCAGCTTATGGTGGACAGCAACTAATGAAAAACTGTTTTTT | CASSLWWTATNEKLFF
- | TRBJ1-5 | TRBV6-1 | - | TGTGCCAGCAGTGACAGGGAAAGTCAGCCCCAGCATTTT | CASSDRESQPQHF
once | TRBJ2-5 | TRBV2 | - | TGTGCCAGTGGGTCGGAGTTCGGGTCACAAGAGACCCAGTACTTC | CASGSEFGSQETQYF
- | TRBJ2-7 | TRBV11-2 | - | TGTGCCAGCAGACCCAGCGCCAGAAAGTACGAGCAGTACTTC | CASRPSARKYEQYF
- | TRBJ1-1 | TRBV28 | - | TGTGCCAGCAGTTTTGGCCCCGGGGAGGTTATGAACACTGAAGCTTTCTTT | CASSFGPGEVMNTEAFF
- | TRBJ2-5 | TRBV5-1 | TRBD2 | TGCGCCAGCAGCGGGGGACTAGCGGCGGAGACCCAGTACTTC | CASSGGLAAETQYF
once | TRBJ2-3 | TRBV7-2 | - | TGTGCCAGCAGCTTAGACAGGGAAGATACGCAGTATTTT | CASSLDREDTQYF
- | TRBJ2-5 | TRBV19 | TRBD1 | TGTGCCAGTAGTATACCCGGGACAGAACAAGAGACCCAGTACTTC | CASSIPGTEQETQYF
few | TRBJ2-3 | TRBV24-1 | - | TGTGCCACCAGTGACCCGACAGGTGATACGCAGTATTTT | CATSDPTGDTQYF
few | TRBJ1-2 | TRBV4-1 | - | TGCGCCAGCAGCCAAGATCAGGAGGGAATAGGCGGCTACACCTTC | CASSQDQEGIGGYTF
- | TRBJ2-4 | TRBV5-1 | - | TGCGCCAGCAGCCTGACTATAGGAGGAAACATTCAGTACTTC | CASSLTIGGNIQYF
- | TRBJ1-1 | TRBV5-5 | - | TGTGCCAGCAGCGCGACCGGGGATTTTGAAGCTTTCTTT | CASSATGDFEAFF
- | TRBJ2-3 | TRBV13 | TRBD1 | TGTGCCAGCAGCCGGACAGGGGGTTTCACAGATACGCAGTATTTT | CASSRTGGFTDTQYF
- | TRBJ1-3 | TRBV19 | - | TGTGCCAGTAGTATAGGCCAGATCTCTGGAAACACCATATATTTT | CASSIGQISGNTIYF
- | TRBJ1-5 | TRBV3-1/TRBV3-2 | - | TGTGCCAGCAGCCAAGGTAATTGGCGCAATCAGCCCCAGCATTTT | CASSQGNWRNQPQHF
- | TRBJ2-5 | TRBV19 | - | TGTGCCAGTAGTATCAATGGGGGCTGGGAGACCCAGTACTTC | CASSINGGWETQYF
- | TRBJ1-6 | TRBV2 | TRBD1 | TGTGCCAGCACTGAACAGGGGGAAGGTTCACCCCTCCACTTT | CASTEQGEGSPLHF
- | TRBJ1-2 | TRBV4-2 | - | TGTGCCAGCTCGGAAAACAGGGCTGGCTACACCTTC | CASSENRAGYTF
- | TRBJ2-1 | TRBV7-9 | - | TGTGCCAGCAGCTTAGTAAGTTTAGACCCGAGGTCCTACAATGAGCAGTTCTTC | CASSLVSLDPRSYNEQFF
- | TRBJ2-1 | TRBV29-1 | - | TGCAGCGTGGGGGGACAGTACAATGAGCAGTTCTTC | CSVGGQYNEQFF
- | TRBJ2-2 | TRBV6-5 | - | TGTGCCAGCAGCCCCTCCCCCGGGGAGCTGTTTTTT | CASSPSPGELFF
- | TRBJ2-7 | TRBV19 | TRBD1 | TGTGCCAGTTCCGGAGTTAGGACAGGGCAAGGGAACGAGCAGTACTTC | CASSGVRTGQGNEQYF
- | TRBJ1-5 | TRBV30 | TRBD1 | TGTGCCTGGAGTTTCAGGGGGCATGGTCAGCCCCAGCATTTT | CAWSFRGHGQPQHF
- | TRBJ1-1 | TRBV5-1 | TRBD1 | TGCGCCAGCAGCTTGGCCTATGGTCGACAGGGTAAGAACACTGAAGCTTTCTTT | CASSLAYGRQGKNTEAFF
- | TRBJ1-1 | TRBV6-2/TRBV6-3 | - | TGTGCCAGCAGTCCCCAGTGGGGGGGCACTGAAGCTTTCTTT | CASSPQWGGTEAFF
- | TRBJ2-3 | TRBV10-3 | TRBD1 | TGTGCCCTTAGCAGGGGGCGTGGGACAGATACGCAGTATTTT | CALSRGRGTDTQYF
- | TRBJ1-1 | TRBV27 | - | TGTGCCAGCAGTTTATCGGGAGGGGCTGAAGCTTTCTTT | CASSLSGGAEAFF
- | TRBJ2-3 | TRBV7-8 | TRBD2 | TGTGCCAGCAGCCTTAGCGGGGGGTACGATACGCAGTATTTT | CASSLSGGYDTQYF
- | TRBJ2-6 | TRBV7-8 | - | TGTGCCAGCAGCTTAAAGTGGGGGGACCACAACTCTGGGGCCAACGTCCTGACTTTC | CASSLKWGDHNSGANVLTF
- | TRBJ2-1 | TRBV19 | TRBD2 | TGTGCCAGTAGTACGACCGGGACTAGCGGCAATGAGCAGTTCTTC | CASSTTGTSGNEQFF
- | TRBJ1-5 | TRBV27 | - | TGTGCCAGCAGTTCCCCCCGGGAGGCCAATCAGCCCCAGCATTTT | CASSSPREANQPQHF
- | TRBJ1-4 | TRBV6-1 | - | TGTGCCAGCAGTGAATCCCGGGGGGCTAATGAAAAACTGTTTTTT | CASSESRGANEKLFF
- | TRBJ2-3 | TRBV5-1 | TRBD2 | TGCGCCAGCAGCTTGGGGACTAGCGGGGGGGCAGATACGCAGTATTTT | CASSLGTSGGADTQYF
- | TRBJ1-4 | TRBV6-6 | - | TGTGCCAGCAGTTTCCCGACAGCAACTAATGAAAAACTGTTTTTT | CASSFPTATNEKLFF
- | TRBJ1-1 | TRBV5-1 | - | TGCGCCAGCAGCTTGGCCGGCACTTTTCAGGCTGAAGCTTTCTTT | CASSLAGTFQAEAFF
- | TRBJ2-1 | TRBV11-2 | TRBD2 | TGTGCCAGCAGCCTAGGACTAGCGGGAGGGAATGAGCAGTTCTTC | CASSLGLAGGNEQFF
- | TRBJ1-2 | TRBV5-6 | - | TGTGCCAGCAGCTTGTTTTCGTTCCCCTCTGGCGGCTATGGCTACACCTTC | CASSLFSFPSGGYGYTF
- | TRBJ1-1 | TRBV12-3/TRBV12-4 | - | TGTGCCAGCAGCCCGGTCCCGAACACTGAAGCTTTCTTT | CASSPVPNTEAFF
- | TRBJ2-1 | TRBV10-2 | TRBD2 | TGCGCCAGCACGCTAGCGGGGGGGCACTGGAATGAGCAGTTCTTC | CASTLAGGHWNEQFF
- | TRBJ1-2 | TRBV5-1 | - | TGCGCCAGCAGCCGCGACGGCGACTACGGGCCTTATGGCTACACCTTC | CASSRDGDYGPYGYTF
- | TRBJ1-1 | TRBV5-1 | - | TGCGCCAGCAGCTTGGGACCAGGGCCGTTAAACACTGAAGCTTTCTTT | CASSLGPGPLNTEAFF
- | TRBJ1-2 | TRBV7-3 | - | TGTGCCAGCAGCTTAACGAGCGGGGCCTATGGCTACACCTTC | CASSLTSGAYGYTF
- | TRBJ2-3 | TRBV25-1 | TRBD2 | TGTGCCAGCAGTCCACCCCGGGGGGGCCGGTCAGATACGCAGTATTTT | CASSPPRGGRSDTQYF
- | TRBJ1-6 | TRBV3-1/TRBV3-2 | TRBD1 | TGTGCCAGCAGCCAAGATCTGTCAGGGGGCAATTCACCCCTCCACTTT | CASSQDLSGGNSPLHF
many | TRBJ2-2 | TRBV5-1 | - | TGCGCCAGCAGCTTGGCTCAGGGGAGTTTCCCCGGGGAGCTGTTTTTT | CASSLAQGSFPGELFF
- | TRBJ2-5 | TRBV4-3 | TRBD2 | TGCGCCAGCAGCCAACGACTAGCGGGGGGGCCCCAAGAGACCCAGTACTTC | CASSQRLAGGPQETQYF
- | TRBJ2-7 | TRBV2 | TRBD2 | TGTGCCAGCATGGTAGTAGCGGGGGCCAACGAGCAGTACTTC | CASMVVAGANEQYF